This T cell receptor (beta chain) was documented in a study of T cell repertoires in cytomegalovirus infection. Study details: Both CMV infection and a matching HLA type were indicated by public TCR beta signatures. Study-wide results and caveats: Cumulative frequency (of public TCR beta family members) identified carriers of CMV plus the relevant HLA. It was HLA-C-restricted CMV-specific TCR beta clonotypes that dominated the response ex vivo.

TCRdb reprocessed the reads via MiXCR and lists one record per CDR3 protein. The repertoire has around 330,000 distinct CDR3 sequences, about 17% of them found once; the top ten carry about 11%. This clonotype was observed a few times. The antigen is not known. The junction shows a germline mismatch at one end, possibly a read error. The CDR3 spans 15 residues. The germline V gene has CDR1 DFQATT and CDR2 SNEGSKA (reference sequence). This TCR was recovered from a human donor in good health (CMV status not recorded). Some clones in this sample may be carry-over from other donors' samples. The sample was PBMCs. J is TRBJ1-5 and V is TRBV20-1, with TRBD1 identical over 7 bases. CDR3 loop: CSARDQGGYNQPQHF. CDR3 nucleotide sequence: TGCAGTGCCAGAGATCAGGGGGGATACAATCAGCCCCAGCATTTT.